A single sample gave rise to the 28 T cell receptor beta chains below, sequenced in a study of shared clonotypes between healthy human individuals. Sequencing used immunoSEQ multiplex PCR; TCRdb keeps in-frame clones, though not all of them. The sample lists around 2.5 million clones; 80% to 95% were seen once. The sample comprised naive CD4+ T cells from PBMCs. Described subset: CD45RA+ positively selected. The receptor set was obtained from a man between 18 and 29 years old in good health. Some clones in this sample may be carry-over from other donors' samples.

A remark on this clone: Other nucleotide sequences from this sample produce the same CDR3. The V gene is TRBV11-2, the J gene TRBJ2-1, with 10 bases matching TRBD2. In germline, CDR1 is SGHAT, CDR2 FQNNGV. The CDR3 has 16 amino acids. V lost 6 bases, J lost 0 bases, and 5 bases stayed unmatched. The CDR3 sequence is CASSSSGSYSYNEQFF. In DNA, the CDR3 is TGTGCCAGCAGTTCTAGCGGGAGCTACTCCTACAATGAGCAGTTCTTC.

J is TRBJ2-7 and V is TRBV5-4; 12 bases line up with TRBD2. The germline V gene has CDR1 SGHNT and CDR2 YYREEE (reference sequence). The CDR3 extends over 16 amino acids. Trimming took 4 bases from V and 4 from J; bases not matched to a gene: 9. CDR3 amino acids: CASSTRTSGARYEQYF. CDR3 nucleotides: TGTGCCAGCAGCACAAGGACTAGCGGGGCAAGGTACGAGCAGTACTTC.

Only one count was recorded for this clone. The V and J genes are TRBV9 and TRBJ2-5; D is undetermined. CDR1 SGDLS and CDR2 YYNGEE come from the germline V gene. This CDR3 has 13 residues. V gave up 3 bases and J gave up 1 base, with 7 bases separating them. The CDR3 loop is CASSASPQETQYF. CDR3 DNA sequence: TGTGCCAGCAGCGCGAGCCCCCAAGAGACCCAGTACTTC.

The V call is TRBV2, the J call TRBJ1-5; 7 bases fit TRBD1. The CDR3 is 14 residues long. From germline, CDR1 is SNHLY and CDR2 FYNNEI. J gave up 4 bases and V 5 bases, and 5 bases lay outside the gene matches. CDR3 loop: CASSRQGWNQPQHF. The CDR3 DNA follows: TGTGCCAGCAGTCGACAGGGTTGGAATCAGCCCCAGCATTTT.

This chain links TRBV9 with TRBJ1-1, with 7 bases identical to TRBD1. V shed 4 bases, J shed 3 bases, and the junction held 6 bases outside the gene matches. The CDR3 loop spans 14 amino acids. Germline-derived CDR1 and CDR2 are SGDLS and YYNGEE. This CDR3 reads CASSLTQGDTEAFF. For the CDR3, the DNA is TGTGCCAGCAGCCTCACCCAGGGGGACACTGAAGCTTTCTTT.

This clone was recorded only once. The J gene is TRBJ1-1, the V gene TRBV2; D ambiguous. V shed 5 bases and J shed 5 bases, with 12 bases lying between them. This CDR3 comprises 13 residues. The germline V gene has CDR1 SNHLY and CDR2 FYNNEI. The CDR3 reads CASSSSSGTEAFF. DNA for the CDR3: TGTGCCAGCAGTTCGAGCTCCGGGACTGAAGCTTTCTTT.

The rearrangement uses TRBV14 and TRBJ1-4; unclear D gene. Looked up from germline, CDR1 is SGHDN and CDR2 is FVKESK. V lost 1 base and J lost 0, with 12 bases in between. This CDR3 is 17 amino acids long. In nucleotides, the CDR3 is TGTGCCAGCAGCCAAGTCGGAATCGGAGCAACTAATGAAAAACTGTTTTTT. It encodes CASSQVGIGATNEKLFF. Complete variable domain (other parts from reference TRBV14 and TRBJ1-4): EAGVTQFPSHSVIEKGQTVTLRCDPISGHDNLYWYRRVMGKEIKFLLHFVKESKQDESGMPNNRFLAERTGGTYSTLKVQPAELEDSGVYFCASSQVGIGATNEKLFFGSGTQLSVL.

This clone was observed a single time. The chain is built from TRBV5-1 and TRBJ1-3; D is ambiguous. V lost 8 bases to trimming and J lost 0 bases, with 15 bases between them. The CDR3 has 15 amino acids. CDR1 SGHRS and CDR2 YFSETQ come from the germline V gene. CDR3 in amino acids: CASSHPSSSGNTIYF. In nucleotides, the CDR3 is TGCGCCAGTTCGCACCCGAGTAGCTCTGGAAACACCATATATTTT.

The J gene is TRBJ1-4, the V gene TRBV28; 7 bases align to TRBD1. The CDR3 extends over 15 amino acids. Trimming cost V 8 bases and J 2 bases; bases outside gene matches: 8. The V gene's germline CDR1 is MDHEN and CDR2 SYDVKM. The CDR3 DNA follows: TGTGCCAGCGGCCTTACAGGGGCGACTAATGAAAAACTGTTTTTT. Protein: CASGLTGATNEKLFF. Based on the CDR3 plus reference TRBV28 and TRBJ1-4, the full variable domain is DVKVTQSSRYLVKRTGEKVFLECVQDMDHENMFWYRQDPGLGLRLIYFSYDVKMKEKGDIPEGYSVSREKKERFSLILESASTNQTSMYLCASGLTGATNEKLFFGSGTQLSVL.

The rearrangement links TRBV7-8 to TRBJ1-4; possibly TRBD1 for D (5 bases). Germline V CDR1 and CDR2: SGHVS, FQNEAQ. V dropped 5 bases and J dropped 3 bases, with 13 bases sitting between them. CDR3 length equals 15 residues. CDR3 DNA: TGTGCCAGCAGCCCGGGGGTGACGGCTAATGAAAAACTGTTTTTT. Protein product: CASSPGVTANEKLFF.

The chain combines TRBV13 with TRBJ2-7; maybe TRBD1 (5 bases). The germline V and J ends were trimmed by 4 bases and 0 bases, with 16 bases remaining between them. Germline V gene lookup returns CDR1 PRHDT and CDR2 FYEKMQ (reference sequence). The CDR3 is 16 amino acids. The CDR3 DNA reads as TGTGCCAGCAGCTCCCCTCGGCCACAGGACTCCTACGAGCAGTACTTC. It translates to CASSSPRPQDSYEQYF.

This rearrangement joins TRBV4-1 to TRBJ2-1; D possibly matches TRBD1 or TRBD2 (7 bases each). CDR3 length: 17 residues. The V gene lost 4 bases and the J gene lost 9 bases, with 25 bases spanning the gap. Germline V CDR1 and CDR2: MGHRA, YSYEKL. In DNA form, the CDR3 reads TGCGCCAGCAGCCCCCGGACTAGGGGGCTCGCCTTTGCTGAGCAGTTCTTC. Translation: CASSPRTRGLAFAEQFF.

The rearrangement uses TRBV7-3 and TRBJ2-1; the match to TRBD1 covers 7 bases. Trimming took 5 bases from V and 8 from J; bases not matched to a gene: 12. The germline CDR1 and CDR2 sequences are SGHTA and FQGTGA. There are 15 residues in the CDR3. The DNA for the CDR3 is TGTGCCAGCAGCCCCCAACAGGGGATGGCACATGAGCAGTTCTTC. Protein: CASSPQQGMAHEQFF.

This clone was observed once. The chain has TRBV30 and TRBJ1-1, with 7 nucleotides matching TRBD1. J lost 4 bases, V lost 5 bases, and 19 bases had no gene match. CDR1 is GTSNPN and CDR2 is SVGIG in the germline V gene (reference sequence). The CDR3 has 17 residues. The CDR3 reads CAWDGGRQGRVGTEAFF. In DNA form, the CDR3 reads TGTGCCTGGGACGGGGGTAGACAGGGAAGGGTGGGCACTGAAGCTTTCTTT.

This clone was seen a single time. This chain uses TRBV28 with TRBJ2-7, with D perhaps TRBD1 (8 bases). The CDR3 covers 16 residues. Trimming cost V 1 base and J 4 bases, with 17 bases left between them. CDR1 is MDHEN and CDR2 is SYDVKM in the germline V gene. CDR3 residues: CASSLFSGTGIYEQYF. CDR3 nucleotide sequence: TGTGCCAGCAGTTTATTCAGCGGGACAGGAATTTACGAGCAGTACTTC.

V usage is TRBV5-4 and J usage is TRBJ2-1; 10 bases agree with TRBD2. Germline V CDR1 and CDR2: SGHNT, YYREEE (reference sequence). The CDR3 runs to 15 residues. Losses at the gene ends were 2 bases for V and 9 bases for J; bases not matched to a gene: 8. CDR3 nucleotide sequence: TGTGCCAGCAGCTTCCCTAGCGGGAGTACGGGTGAGCAGTTCTTC. Its translation is CASSFPSGSTGEQFF.

V is TRBV5-1 and J is TRBJ1-4; D call uncertain. CDR1 and CDR2 (germline): SGHRS, YFSETQ. This CDR3 has 16 residues. V lost 4 bases to trimming and J lost 0 bases, with 13 bases between them. The chain's CDR3 is CASSPRTETTNEKLFF. The CDR3, as DNA: TGCGCCAGCAGCCCTCGGACCGAAACAACTAATGAAAAACTGTTTTTT.

V gene TRBV7-3 combines with J gene TRBJ2-1, with TRBD2 matching over 7 bases. The CDR3 extends over 16 amino acids. The ends lost 5 bases at V and 4 bases at J; junction bases unmatched: 11. The germline V gene has CDR1 SGHTA and CDR2 FQGTGA. The CDR3 sequence is CASSPAGTTPYNEQFF. In DNA form, the CDR3 reads TGTGCCAGCAGCCCCGCCGGGACTACCCCGTACAATGAGCAGTTCTTC.

V gene TRBV6-6 combines with J gene TRBJ2-6; D gene unclear. The V gene lost 8 bases and the J gene lost 0 bases, with 5 bases spanning the gap. Germline V gene sequence: CDR1 MNHNY, CDR2 SVGAGI (reference sequence). This CDR3 spans 13 amino acids. This CDR3 reads CASLISGANVLTF. The DNA for the CDR3 is TGTGCCAGCTTGATCTCTGGGGCCAACGTCCTGACTTTC.

The chain has TRBV10-3 and TRBJ2-3; 16 bases line up with TRBD2. In germline, CDR1 is ENHRY, CDR2 SYGVKD. The CDR3 spans 19 residues. V lost 5 bases, J lost 5 bases, and 13 bases stayed unmatched. Written as DNA, the CDR3 is TGTGCCATCAGTCAGCCAACGGGACTAGCGGGAGGGCCCAAAGATACGCAGTATTTT. Translating it yields CAISQPTGLAGGPKDTQYF.

The chain recombines TRBV2 with TRBJ2-5, with TRBD1 matching over 8 bases. CDR1 is SNHLY, CDR2 FYNNEI, per germline. The CDR3 consists of 14 residues. J was trimmed by 4 bases and V by 6 bases; bases with no gene match: 7. The chain's CDR3 is CASSMTGVGETQYF. In nucleotides, the CDR3 is TGTGCCAGCAGCATGACAGGGGTCGGAGAGACCCAGTACTTC.

The chain employs TRBV5-6 and TRBJ2-7, with a weak D call TRBD2 (6 bases). V lost 4 bases and J lost 2, with 13 bases in between. The CDR3 extends over 14 amino acids. Germline V gene data show CDR1 as SGHDT and CDR2 as YYEEEE. The CDR3 bases are TGTGCCAGCAGCGGGGGGACGGAAACCTACGAGCAGTACTTC. This gives the protein CASSGGTETYEQYF.

This sequence joins TRBV5-4 and TRBJ2-2; TRBD1 aligns across 9 bases. Germline V gene lookup returns CDR1 SGHNT and CDR2 YYREEE (reference sequence). CDR3 length: 15 residues. Trimming at V came to 3 bases and at J to 1 base, leaving 1 base not matched to a gene. DNA of the CDR3: TGTGCCAGCAGCTGGGGACAGGGGAACACCGGGGAGCTGTTTTTT. This encodes CASSWGQGNTGELFF.

This chain connects TRBV5-1 to TRBJ2-3; D uncertain. CDR1 and CDR2 (germline): SGHRS, YFSETQ. Trimming cost V 2 bases and J 1 base, with 8 bases left between them. CDR3 length: 14 residues. CDR3 amino acids: CASSFLEGTDTQYF. The CDR3 region has the DNA TGCGCCAGCAGCTTCTTAGAAGGCACAGATACGCAGTATTTT.

A remark on this clone: Other DNA sequences from this sample encode an identical CDR3 as well. The gene calls are TRBV5-1 and TRBJ1-3; TRBD1 agrees at 7 bases. Looked up from germline, CDR1 is SGHRS and CDR2 is YFSETQ. V lost 0 bases, J lost 1 base, and 1 base stayed unmatched. This CDR3 is built from 15 residues. The CDR3 here is CASSLETGSGNTIYF. In DNA, the CDR3 is TGCGCCAGCAGCTTGGAGACAGGGTCTGGAAACACCATATATTTT.

V gene TRBV7-3 combines with J gene TRBJ2-2; 12 positions match TRBD2. This CDR3 is 19 amino acids long. Losses at the gene ends were 4 bases for V and 5 bases for J; bases not matched to a gene: 14. CDR1 and CDR2 (germline): SGHTA, FQGTGA. The CDR3 reads CASSSPRTDGTSGTGELFF. In nucleotides, the CDR3 is TGTGCCAGCAGCTCACCGCGAACAGACGGGACTAGCGGGACCGGGGAGCTGTTTTTT.

CDR3 in amino acids: CASSYQEQGPSYEQYF. CDR3 DNA: TGTGCCAGCAGTTACCAGGAACAGGGGCCCTCCTACGAGCAGTACTTC. The chain has TRBV6-6 and TRBJ2-7, with 7 bases that match TRBD1. The germline CDR1 and CDR2 sequences are MNHNY and SVGAGI (reference sequence). Trimming removed 2 bases from V and 0 bases from J; junction bases left unmatched: 7. The CDR3 is made up of 16 amino acids.

CDR3 loop: CASGIRTGSSEKLFF. The CDR3 region has the DNA TGTGCCAGCGGAATCCGGACAGGGTCGAGTGAAAAACTGTTTTTT. The chain couples TRBV28 to TRBJ1-4; the match to TRBD1 covers 8 bases. This CDR3 spans 15 amino acids. Germline V gene sequence: CDR1 MDHEN, CDR2 SYDVKM. V was pared by 8 bases and J by 7 bases, with 12 bases of the junction left unmatched.